This T cell receptor beta chain is drawn from a study of T cells in Graves' hyperthyroidism and ophthalmopathy. This clonotype has ten or more counts. This CDR3 has 11 residues. The germline gives CDR1 MDHEN, CDR2 SYDVKM. The V gene lost 8 bases and the J gene lost 5 bases, with 9 bases spanning the gap. TCR beta CDR3 regions were amplified from RNA transcripts. RT-PCR in the first round (using the HTBI primer set) targeted the TCR CDR3. MiXCR, run by TCRdb on the multiplex PCR reads, gives a single entry per CDR3 protein. The data hold 360,000 or so distinct CDR3 sequences, with roughly 18% observed a single time.

The gene calls are TRBV28 and TRBJ1-2; D is unresolved. The sample was blood. The TCR was taken from a woman in her 40s with Graves' ophthalmopathy. DNA of the CDR3: TGTGCCAGCGCGGAGGCGTATGGCTACACCTTC. This encodes CASAEAYGYTF.